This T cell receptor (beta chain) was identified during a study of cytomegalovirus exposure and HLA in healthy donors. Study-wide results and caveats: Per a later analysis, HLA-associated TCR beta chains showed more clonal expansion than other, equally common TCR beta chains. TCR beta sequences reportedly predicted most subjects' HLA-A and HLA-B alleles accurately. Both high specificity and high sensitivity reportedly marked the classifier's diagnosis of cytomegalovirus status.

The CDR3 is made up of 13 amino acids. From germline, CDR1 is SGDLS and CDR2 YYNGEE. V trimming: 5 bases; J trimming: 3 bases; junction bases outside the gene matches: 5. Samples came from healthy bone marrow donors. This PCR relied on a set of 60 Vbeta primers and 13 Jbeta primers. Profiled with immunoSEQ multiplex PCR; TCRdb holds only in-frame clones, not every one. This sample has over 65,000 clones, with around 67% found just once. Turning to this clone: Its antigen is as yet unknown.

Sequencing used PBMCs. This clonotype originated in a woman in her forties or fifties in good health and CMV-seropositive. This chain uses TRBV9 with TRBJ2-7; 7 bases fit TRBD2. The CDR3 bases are TGTGCCAGCAGTCTAGCGGAGAACTACGAGCAGTACTTC. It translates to CASSLAENYEQYF. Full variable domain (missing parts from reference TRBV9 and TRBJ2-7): DSGVTQTPKHLITATGQRVTLRCSPRSGDLSVYWYQQSLDQGLQFLIQYYNGEERAKGNILERFSAQQFPDLHSELNLSSLELGDSALYFCASSLAENYEQYFGPGTRLTVT.